The present T cell receptor (beta chain) was sequenced within a study of T cells in Graves' hyperthyroidism and ophthalmopathy. Looking at the study overall: Specimen type is peripheral blood, collected at initial diagnosis prior to any treatment.

Germline loops: CDR1 MNHNS, CDR2 SASEGT. The length of the CDR3 is 13 residues. The V and J ends lost 2 bases and 3 bases respectively, with 7 bases between them. Investigators excluded patients with uncontrolled infection, other autoimmune disease, pregnancy or lactation. Diagnosis relied on clinical symptoms, serum thyroxine and TRAb, thyroid ultrasound and orbital computed tomography. It was 10 ml of fresh peripheral blood that supplied the PBMCs. TCR beta CDR3 regions were amplified from RNA transcripts. First-round RT-PCR targeting the TCR CDR3 was performed with the HTBI primer set. MiXCR, applied by TCRdb to the multiplex PCR reads, yields one record per CDR3 protein. The sample lists fewer than 450,000 distinct CDR3 sequences, 17% occurring once. This clonotype has just a few counts.

This sequence joins TRBV6-1 and TRBJ1-1; D is unresolved. This TCR was sampled from a woman aged 30 to 39 with Graves' hyperthyroidism that later progressed to Graves' ophthalmopathy. Material: blood. The DNA for the CDR3 is TGTGCCAGCAGTGAATCTCTTTACACTGAAGCTTTCTTT. Protein sequence: CASSESLYTEAFF.